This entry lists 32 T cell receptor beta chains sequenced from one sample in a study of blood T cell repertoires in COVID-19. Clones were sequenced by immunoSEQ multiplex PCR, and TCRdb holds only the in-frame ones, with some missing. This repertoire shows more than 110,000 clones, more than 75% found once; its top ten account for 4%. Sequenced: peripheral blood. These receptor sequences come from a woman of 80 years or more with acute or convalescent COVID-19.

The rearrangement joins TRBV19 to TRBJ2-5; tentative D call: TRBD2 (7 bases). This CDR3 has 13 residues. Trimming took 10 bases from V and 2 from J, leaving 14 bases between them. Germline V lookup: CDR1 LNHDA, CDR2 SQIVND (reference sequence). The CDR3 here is CATRRGGQETQYF. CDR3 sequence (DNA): TGTGCCACCCGAAGGGGGGGACAAGAGACCCAGTACTTC.

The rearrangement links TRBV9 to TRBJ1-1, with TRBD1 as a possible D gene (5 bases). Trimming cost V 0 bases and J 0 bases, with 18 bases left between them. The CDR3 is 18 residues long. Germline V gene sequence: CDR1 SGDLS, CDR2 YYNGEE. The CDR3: CASSVGAGPGALNTEAFF. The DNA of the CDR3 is TGTGCCAGCAGCGTAGGGGCGGGGCCCGGGGCGTTGAACACTGAAGCTTTCTTT.

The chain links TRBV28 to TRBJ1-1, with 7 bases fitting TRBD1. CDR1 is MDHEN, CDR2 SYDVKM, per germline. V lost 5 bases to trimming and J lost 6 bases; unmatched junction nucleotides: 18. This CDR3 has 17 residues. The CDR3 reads CASSPHGTAPTTAEAFF. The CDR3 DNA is TGTGCCAGCAGTCCGCATGGGACAGCACCCACTACCGCTGAAGCTTTCTTT.

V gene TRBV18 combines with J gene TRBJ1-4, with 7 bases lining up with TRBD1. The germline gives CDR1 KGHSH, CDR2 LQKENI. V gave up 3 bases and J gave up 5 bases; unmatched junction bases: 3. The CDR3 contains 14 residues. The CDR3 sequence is CASSPGQDNEKLFF. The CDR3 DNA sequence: TGTGCCAGCTCACCTGGACAGGACAATGAAAAACTGTTTTTT.

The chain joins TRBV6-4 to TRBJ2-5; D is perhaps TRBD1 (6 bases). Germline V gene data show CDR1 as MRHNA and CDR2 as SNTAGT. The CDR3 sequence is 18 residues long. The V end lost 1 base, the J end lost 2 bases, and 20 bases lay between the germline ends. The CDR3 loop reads CASSDFRWDIYQQETQYF. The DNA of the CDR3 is TGTGCCAGCAGTGACTTTAGATGGGACATATACCAACAAGAGACCCAGTACTTC.

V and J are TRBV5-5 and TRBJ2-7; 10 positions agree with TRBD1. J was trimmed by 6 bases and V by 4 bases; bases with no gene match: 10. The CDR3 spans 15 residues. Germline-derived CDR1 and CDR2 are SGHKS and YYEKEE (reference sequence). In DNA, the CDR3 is TGTGCCAGCAGCAACCCCGGGACAGGGGTCATCGAGCAGTACTTC. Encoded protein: CASSNPGTGVIEQYF. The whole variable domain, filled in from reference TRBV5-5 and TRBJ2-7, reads DAGVTQSPTHLIKTRGQQVTLRCSPISGHKSVSWYQQVLGQGPQFIFQYYEKEERGRGNFPDRFSARQFPNYSSELNVNALLLGDSALYLCASSNPGTGVIEQYFGPGTRLTVT.

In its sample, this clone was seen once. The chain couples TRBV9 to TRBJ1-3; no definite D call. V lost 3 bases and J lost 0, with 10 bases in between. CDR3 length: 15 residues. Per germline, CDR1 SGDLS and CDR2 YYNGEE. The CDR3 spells CASSAGTSSGNTIYF. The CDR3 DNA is TGTGCCAGCAGCGCAGGAACCAGCTCTGGAAACACCATATATTTT.

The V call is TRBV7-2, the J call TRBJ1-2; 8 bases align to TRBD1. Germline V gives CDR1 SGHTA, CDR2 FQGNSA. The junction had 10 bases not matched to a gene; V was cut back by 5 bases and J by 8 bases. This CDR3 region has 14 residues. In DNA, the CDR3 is TGTGCCAGCAGCCACCCCGGCCGGACAGGGGGCTACACCTTC. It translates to CASSHPGRTGGYTF. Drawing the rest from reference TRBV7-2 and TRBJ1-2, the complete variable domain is GAGVSQSPSNKVTEKGKDVELRCDPISGHTALYWYRQSLGQGLEFLIYFQGNSAPDKSGLPSDRFSAERTGGSVSTLTIQRTQQEDSAVYLCASSHPGRTGGYTFGSGTRLTVV.

Written as DNA, the CDR3 is TGTGCCAGCAGCACCGGGACTAGCGGCTTCTACGAGCAGTACTTC. It is translated as CASSTGTSGFYEQYF. The V gene is TRBV5-6, the J gene TRBJ2-7; 11 nucleotides agree with TRBD2. The CDR3 spans 15 residues. The junction had 6 bases not matched to a gene; V was cut back by 4 bases and J by 3 bases. Germline CDR1 SGHDT, CDR2 YYEEEE.

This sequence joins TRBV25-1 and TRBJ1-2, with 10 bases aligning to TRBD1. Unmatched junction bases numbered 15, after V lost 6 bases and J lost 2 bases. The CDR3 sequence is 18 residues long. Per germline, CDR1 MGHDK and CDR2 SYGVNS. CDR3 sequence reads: CASSQSGTGAFLNYGYTF. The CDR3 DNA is TGTGCCAGCAGCCAATCCGGGACAGGGGCGTTTTTGAACTATGGCTACACCTTC.

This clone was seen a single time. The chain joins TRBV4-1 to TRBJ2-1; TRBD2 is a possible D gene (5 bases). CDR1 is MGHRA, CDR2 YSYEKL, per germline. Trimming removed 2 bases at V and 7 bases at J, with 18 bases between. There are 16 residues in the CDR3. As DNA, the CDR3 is TGCGCCAGCAGCCAACCCCTAAGGGATACTAGTAATGAGCAGTTCTTC. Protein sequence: CASSQPLRDTSNEQFF.

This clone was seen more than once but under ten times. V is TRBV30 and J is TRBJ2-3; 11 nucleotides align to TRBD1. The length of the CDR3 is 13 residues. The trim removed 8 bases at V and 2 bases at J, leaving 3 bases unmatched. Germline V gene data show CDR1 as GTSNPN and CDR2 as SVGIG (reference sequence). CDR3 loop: CARGQGVTDTQYF. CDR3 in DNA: TGTGCCCGGGGACAGGGGGTCACAGATACGCAGTATTTT.

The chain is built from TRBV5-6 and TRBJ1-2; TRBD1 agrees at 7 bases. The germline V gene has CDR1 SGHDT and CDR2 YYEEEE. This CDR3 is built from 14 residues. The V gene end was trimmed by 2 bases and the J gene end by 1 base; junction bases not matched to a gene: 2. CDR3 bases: TGTGCCAGCAGCTTTTCAGGGGGTAACTATGGCTACACCTTC. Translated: CASSFSGGNYGYTF.

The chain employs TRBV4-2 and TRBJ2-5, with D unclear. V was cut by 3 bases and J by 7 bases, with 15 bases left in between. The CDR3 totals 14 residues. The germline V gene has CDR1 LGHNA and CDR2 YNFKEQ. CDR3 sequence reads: CASSHDIGFGTQYF. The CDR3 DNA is TGTGCCAGCAGCCACGACATTGGATTCGGGACCCAGTACTTC.

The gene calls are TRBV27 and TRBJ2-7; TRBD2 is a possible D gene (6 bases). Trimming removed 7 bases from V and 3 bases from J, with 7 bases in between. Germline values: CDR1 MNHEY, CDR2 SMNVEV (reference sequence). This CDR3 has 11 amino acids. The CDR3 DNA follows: TGTGCCAGCACCGGGGGCTACGAGCAGTACTTC. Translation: CASTGGYEQYF.

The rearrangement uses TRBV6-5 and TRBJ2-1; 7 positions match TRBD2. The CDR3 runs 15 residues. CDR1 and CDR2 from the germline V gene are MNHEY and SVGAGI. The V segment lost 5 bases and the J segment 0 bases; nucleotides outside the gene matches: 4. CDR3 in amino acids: CASSPGLSSYNEQFF. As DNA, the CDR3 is TGTGCCAGCAGTCCGGGACTAAGCTCCTACAATGAGCAGTTCTTC.

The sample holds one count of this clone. The CDR3 here is CASSRGTGPNQPQHF. CDR3 coding DNA: TGTGCCAGCAGCAGGGGGACAGGCCCTAATCAGCCCCAGCATTTT. The chain has TRBV5-6 and TRBJ1-5, with TRBD1 matching 8 bases. Trimming removed 4 bases from V and 4 bases from J; junction bases left unmatched: 7. Germline CDR1 reads SGHDT; CDR2 reads YYEEEE. CDR3 length equals 15 residues.

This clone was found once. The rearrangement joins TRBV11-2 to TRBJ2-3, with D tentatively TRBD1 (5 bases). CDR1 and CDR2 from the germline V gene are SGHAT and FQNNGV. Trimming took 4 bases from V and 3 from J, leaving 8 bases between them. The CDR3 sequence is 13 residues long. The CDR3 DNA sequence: TGTGCCAGCAGCTACTCAGGGACAGATACGCAGTATTTT. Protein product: CASSYSGTDTQYF.

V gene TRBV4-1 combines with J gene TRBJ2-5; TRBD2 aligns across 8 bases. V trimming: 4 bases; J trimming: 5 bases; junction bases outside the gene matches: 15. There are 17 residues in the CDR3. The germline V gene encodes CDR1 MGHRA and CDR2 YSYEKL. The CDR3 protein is CASSPIAGGGWGETQYF. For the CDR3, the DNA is TGCGCCAGCAGCCCCATAGCCGGGGGGGGCTGGGGTGAGACCCAGTACTTC.

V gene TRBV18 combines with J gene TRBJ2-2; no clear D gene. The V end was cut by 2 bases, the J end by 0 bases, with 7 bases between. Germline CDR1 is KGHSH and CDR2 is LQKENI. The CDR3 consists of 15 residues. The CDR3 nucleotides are TGTGCCAGCTCACCAGGCCAGGCGAACACCGGGGAGCTGTTTTTT. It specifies CASSPGQANTGELFF. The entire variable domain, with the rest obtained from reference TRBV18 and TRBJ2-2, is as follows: NAGVMQNPRHLVRRRGQEARLRCSPMKGHSHVYWYRQLPEEGLKFMVYLQKENIIDESGMPKERFSAEFPKEGPSILRIQQVVRGDSAAYFCASSPGQANTGELFFGEGSRLTVL.

The CDR3 sequence: CASSEEGTAYGYTF. CDR3 coding DNA: TGTGCCAGCAGTGAAGAGGGGACAGCCTATGGCTACACCTTC. The chain joins TRBV2 to TRBJ1-2; 7 bases agree with TRBD1. The germline gives CDR1 SNHLY, CDR2 FYNNEI. J was trimmed by 4 bases and V by 1 base; bases with no gene match: 3. CDR3 length: 14 residues.

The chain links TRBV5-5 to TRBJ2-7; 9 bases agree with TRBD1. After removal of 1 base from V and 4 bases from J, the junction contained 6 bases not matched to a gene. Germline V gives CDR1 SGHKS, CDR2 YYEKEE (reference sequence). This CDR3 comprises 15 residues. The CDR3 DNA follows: TGTGCCAGCAGCTTGTTCCACAGGGGGCTGTACGAGCAGTACTTC. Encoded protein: CASSLFHRGLYEQYF.

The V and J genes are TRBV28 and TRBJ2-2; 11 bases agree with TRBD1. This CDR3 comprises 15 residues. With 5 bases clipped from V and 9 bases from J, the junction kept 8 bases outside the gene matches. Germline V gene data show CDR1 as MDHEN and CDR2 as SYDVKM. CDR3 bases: TGTGCCAGCAGTCTAGGACAGGGGGCTGTGCGGGAGCTGTTTTTT. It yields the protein CASSLGQGAVRELFF.

The CDR3 coding sequence is TGCGCCAGCAGCTTGGGCCTTTCAGGGTCTAGCACAGATACGCAGTATTTT. Encoded protein: CASSLGLSGSSTDTQYF. The rearrangement uses TRBV5-1 and TRBJ2-3; D perhaps matches TRBD1 (5 bases). Germline CDR1 reads SGHRS; CDR2 reads YFSETQ. The CDR3 runs 17 residues. With 0 bases removed from V and 0 bases from J, the gap between germline ends came to 14 bases. The full variable domain, completed using reference TRBV5-1 and TRBJ2-3, is KAGVTQTPRYLIKTRGQQVTLSCSPISGHRSVSWYQQTPGQGLQFLFEYFSETQRNKGNFPGRFSGRQFSNSRSEMNVSTLELGDSALYLCASSLGLSGSSTDTQYFGPGTRLTVL.

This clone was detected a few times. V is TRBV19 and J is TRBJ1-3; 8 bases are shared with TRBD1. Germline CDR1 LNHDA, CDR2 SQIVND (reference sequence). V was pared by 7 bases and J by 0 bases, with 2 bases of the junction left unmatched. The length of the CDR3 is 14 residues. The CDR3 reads CASMDRASGNTIYF. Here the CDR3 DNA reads TGTGCCAGTATGGACAGGGCCTCTGGAAACACCATATATTTT. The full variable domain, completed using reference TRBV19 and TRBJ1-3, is DGGITQSPKYLFRKEGQNVTLSCEQNLNHDAMYWYRQDPGQGLRLIYYSQIVNDFQKGDIAEGYSVSREKKESFPLTVTSAQKNPTAFYLCASMDRASGNTIYFGEGSWLTVV.

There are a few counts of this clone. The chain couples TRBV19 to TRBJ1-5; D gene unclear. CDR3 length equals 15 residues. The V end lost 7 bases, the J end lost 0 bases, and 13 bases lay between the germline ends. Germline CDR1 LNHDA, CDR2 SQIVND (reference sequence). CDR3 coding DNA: TGTGCCAGTATTCGGGTAGGTGGTAGCAATCAGCCCCAGCATTTT. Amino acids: CASIRVGGSNQPQHF.

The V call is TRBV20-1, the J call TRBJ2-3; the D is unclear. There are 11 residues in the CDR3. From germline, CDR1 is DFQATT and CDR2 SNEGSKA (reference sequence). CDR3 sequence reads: CTGEVGDTQYF. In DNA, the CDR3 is TGCACTGGAGAGGTGGGAGATACGCAGTATTTT.

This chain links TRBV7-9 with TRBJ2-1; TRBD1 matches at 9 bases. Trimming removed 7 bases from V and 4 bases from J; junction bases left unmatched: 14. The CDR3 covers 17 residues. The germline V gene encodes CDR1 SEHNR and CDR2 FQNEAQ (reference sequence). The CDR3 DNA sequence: TGTGCCAGCAACCACGCGTTGGGGACAGGGCATTACAATGAGCAGTTCTTC. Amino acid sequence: CASNHALGTGHYNEQFF.

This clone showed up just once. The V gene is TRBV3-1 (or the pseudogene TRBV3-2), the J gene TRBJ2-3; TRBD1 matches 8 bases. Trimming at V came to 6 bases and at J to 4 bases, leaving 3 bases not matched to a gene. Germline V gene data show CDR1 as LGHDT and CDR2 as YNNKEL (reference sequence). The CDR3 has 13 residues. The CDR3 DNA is TGTGCCAGCAGACTACAGGGGGCAGATACGCAGTATTTT. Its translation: CASRLQGADTQYF.

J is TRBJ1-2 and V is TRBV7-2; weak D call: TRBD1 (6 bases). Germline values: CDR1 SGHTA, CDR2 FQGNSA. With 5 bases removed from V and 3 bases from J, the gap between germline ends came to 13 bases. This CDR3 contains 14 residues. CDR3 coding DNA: TGTGCCAGCAGCCACGACAGGACATACTATGGCTACACCTTC. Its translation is CASSHDRTYYGYTF.

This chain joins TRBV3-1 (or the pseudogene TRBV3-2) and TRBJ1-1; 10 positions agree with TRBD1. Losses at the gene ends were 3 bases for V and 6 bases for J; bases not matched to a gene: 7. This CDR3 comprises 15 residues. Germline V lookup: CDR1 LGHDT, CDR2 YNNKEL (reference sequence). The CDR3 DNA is TGTGCCAGCAGCCACTACCCGGGACAGGGGCCTGAAGCTTTCTTT. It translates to CASSHYPGQGPEAFF.

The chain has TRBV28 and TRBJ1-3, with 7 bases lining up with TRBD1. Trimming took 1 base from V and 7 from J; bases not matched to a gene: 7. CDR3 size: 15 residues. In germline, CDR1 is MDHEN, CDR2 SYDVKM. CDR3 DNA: TGTGCCAGCAGTTTATTTGGGACAGCGTGGAACACCATATATTTT. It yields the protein CASSLFGTAWNTIYF.